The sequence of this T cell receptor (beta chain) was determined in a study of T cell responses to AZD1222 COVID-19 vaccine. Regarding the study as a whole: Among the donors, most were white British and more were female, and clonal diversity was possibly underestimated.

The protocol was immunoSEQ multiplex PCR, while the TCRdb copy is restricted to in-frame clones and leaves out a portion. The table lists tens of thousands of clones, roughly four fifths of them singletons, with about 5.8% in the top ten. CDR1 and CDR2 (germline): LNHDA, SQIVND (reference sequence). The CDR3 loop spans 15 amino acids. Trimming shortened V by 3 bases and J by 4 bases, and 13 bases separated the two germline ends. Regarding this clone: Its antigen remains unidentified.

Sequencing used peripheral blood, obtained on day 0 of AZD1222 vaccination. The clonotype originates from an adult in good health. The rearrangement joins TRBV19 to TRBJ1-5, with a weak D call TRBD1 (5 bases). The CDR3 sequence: CASSMAGTLNQPQHF. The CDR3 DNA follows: TGTGCCAGTAGTATGGCCGGGACCTTAAATCAGCCCCAGCATTTT.